This is a list of T cell receptor beta chains from one sample in a study of blood T cell repertoires in COVID-19. Clones were sequenced by immunoSEQ multiplex PCR, and TCRdb holds only the in-frame ones, with some missing. Of approximately 110,000 clones listed, about 82% are singletons. Sequencing was carried out using peripheral blood. The receptors were gathered from a human donor in a cohort sampled during active COVID-19. The CDR3 runs from the conserved cysteine through the conserved F or W. Fields, in order: clone size, J gene, D gene, V gene, CDR3 protein, CDR3 DNA. The D gene is left open where the match is weak. Clone sizes are given selectively: once, few, many, or a class where the clone is expanded.

clone_size: NA; j_call: TRBJ2-7; d_call: TRBD2; v_call: TRBV9; cdr3_aa: CASSRWRDYTYEQYF; cdr3_nt: TGTGCCAGCAGCCGATGGCGGGACTACACCTACGAGCAGTACTTC
clone_size: NA; j_call: TRBJ2-2; d_call: NA; v_call: TRBV7-9; cdr3_aa: CASSFHRENTGELFF; cdr3_nt: TGTGCCAGCAGCTTCCACAGGGAGAACACCGGGGAGCTGTTTTTT
clone_size: few; j_call: TRBJ1-6; d_call: NA; v_call: TRBV28; cdr3_aa: CASTRQTNSPLHF; cdr3_nt: TGTGCCAGCACAAGACAGACTAATTCACCCCTCCACTTT
clone_size: NA; j_call: TRBJ1-3; d_call: NA; v_call: TRBV18; cdr3_aa: CASSPSRGSGNTIYF; cdr3_nt: TGTGCCAGCTCACCGAGCAGAGGCTCTGGAAACACCATATATTTT
clone_size: once; j_call: TRBJ2-1; d_call: TRBD2; v_call: TRBV5-1; cdr3_aa: CASSAQAGLAYNEQFF; cdr3_nt: TGCGCCAGCAGCGCCCAAGCGGGACTAGCCTACAATGAGCAGTTCTTC
clone_size: NA; j_call: TRBJ2-1; d_call: TRBD2; v_call: TRBV9; cdr3_aa: CASSGGTSGSKNEQFF; cdr3_nt: TGTGCCAGCAGCGGGGGGACTAGCGGGAGCAAAAATGAGCAGTTCTTC
clone_size: NA; j_call: TRBJ2-2; d_call: TRBD2; v_call: TRBV19; cdr3_aa: CASSFSGTNTGELFF; cdr3_nt: TGTGCCAGTAGTTTTAGCGGGACCAACACCGGGGAGCTGTTTTTT
clone_size: once; j_call: TRBJ1-1; d_call: NA; v_call: TRBV29-1; cdr3_aa: CSVERGGSTLKAFF; cdr3_nt: TGCAGCGTTGAGAGGGGAGGAAGTACACTGAAAGCTTTCTTT
clone_size: NA; j_call: TRBJ2-3; d_call: TRBD1; v_call: TRBV5-4; cdr3_aa: CASSWDRGLTDTQYF; cdr3_nt: TGTGCCAGCAGTTGGGACAGGGGGCTGACAGATACGCAGTATTTT
clone_size: few; j_call: TRBJ2-7; d_call: NA; v_call: TRBV30; cdr3_aa: CAWSRPSGVSYEQYF; cdr3_nt: TGTGCCTGGAGTCGACCTTCCGGGGTCTCCTACGAGCAGTACTTC
clone_size: NA; j_call: TRBJ1-2; d_call: NA; v_call: TRBV27; cdr3_aa: CASSFTGNYGYTF; cdr3_nt: TGTGCCAGCAGTTTCACAGGAAACTATGGCTACACCTTC
clone_size: NA; j_call: TRBJ2-1; d_call: NA; v_call: TRBV18; cdr3_aa: CASSPSSYNEQFF; cdr3_nt: TGTGCCAGCTCACCGAGCTCCTACAATGAGCAGTTCTTC
clone_size: few; j_call: TRBJ2-1; d_call: TRBD2; v_call: TRBV6-5; cdr3_aa: CASSSSGSSYNEQFF; cdr3_nt: TGTGCCAGCAGTTCTAGCGGGAGCTCCTACAATGAGCAGTTCTTC
clone_size: NA; j_call: TRBJ1-5; d_call: NA; v_call: TRBV5-4; cdr3_aa: CASSLGRDNQPQHF; cdr3_nt: TGTGCCAGCAGCCTCGGACGGGACAATCAGCCCCAGCATTTT
clone_size: NA; j_call: TRBJ2-1; d_call: TRBD1; v_call: TRBV4-1; cdr3_aa: CASSQEDRVAYNEQFF; cdr3_nt: TGCGCCAGCAGCCAAGAGGACAGGGTTGCCTACAATGAGCAGTTCTTC
clone_size: NA; j_call: TRBJ2-1; d_call: TRBD2; v_call: TRBV28; cdr3_aa: CASSLPGRAAYNEQFF; cdr3_nt: TGTGCCAGCAGTTTACCCGGGAGGGCCGCCTACAATGAGCAGTTCTTC
clone_size: few; j_call: TRBJ1-5; d_call: NA; v_call: TRBV19; cdr3_aa: CASSGQYQPQHF; cdr3_nt: TGTGCCAGTTCCGGACAGTATCAGCCCCAGCATTTT
clone_size: NA; j_call: TRBJ2-1; d_call: TRBD2; v_call: TRBV3-1/TRBV3-2; cdr3_aa: CASSRTSGSRNEQFF; cdr3_nt: TGTGCCAGCAGCCGGACTAGCGGGAGTAGAAATGAGCAGTTCTTC
clone_size: NA; j_call: TRBJ2-3; d_call: TRBD2; v_call: TRBV7-9; cdr3_aa: CASRDAGTSLTDTQYF; cdr3_nt: TGTGCCAGCAGAGACGCCGGGACTAGCCTCACAGATACGCAGTATTTT
clone_size: NA; j_call: TRBJ1-2; d_call: NA; v_call: TRBV18; cdr3_aa: CASSPTIGTLAGYTF; cdr3_nt: TGTGCCAGCTCACCGACCATCGGGACTCTGGCTGGCTACACCTTC
clone_size: once; j_call: TRBJ2-2; d_call: NA; v_call: TRBV12-3/TRBV12-4; cdr3_aa: CASSPGAGELFF; cdr3_nt: TGTGCCAGCAGCCCCGGGGCCGGGGAGCTGTTTTTT
clone_size: NA; j_call: TRBJ1-3; d_call: NA; v_call: TRBV18; cdr3_aa: CASSPTALSSGNTIYF; cdr3_nt: TGTGCCAGCTCGCCAACTGCCCTGAGCTCTGGAAACACCATATATTTT
clone_size: NA; j_call: TRBJ1-6; d_call: TRBD1; v_call: TRBV2; cdr3_aa: CASKLPRDRNSPLHF; cdr3_nt: TGTGCCAGCAAGCTCCCCCGGGACAGGAATTCACCCCTCCACTTT
clone_size: NA; j_call: TRBJ2-7; d_call: TRBD1; v_call: TRBV2; cdr3_aa: CASSVVGGTISYEQYF; cdr3_nt: TGTGCCAGCAGTGTTGTAGGGGGCACCATTTCCTACGAGCAGTACTTC
clone_size: few; j_call: TRBJ1-2; d_call: NA; v_call: TRBV6-5; cdr3_aa: CASSQGRGNYGYTF; cdr3_nt: TGTGCCAGCAGCCAGGGGAGGGGTAACTATGGCTACACCTTC
clone_size: NA; j_call: TRBJ2-1; d_call: TRBD2; v_call: TRBV4-1; cdr3_aa: CASSPSPAGGYNEQFF; cdr3_nt: TGCGCCAGCAGCCCCAGCCCAGCGGGAGGATACAATGAGCAGTTCTTC
clone_size: NA; j_call: TRBJ2-1; d_call: NA; v_call: TRBV5-6; cdr3_aa: CASSLGAEQFF; cdr3_nt: TGTGCCAGCAGCTTAGGGGCTGAGCAGTTCTTC
clone_size: NA; j_call: TRBJ1-3; d_call: NA; v_call: TRBV11-2; cdr3_aa: CASSIGPRNTIYF; cdr3_nt: TGTGCCAGCAGCATTGGGCCCCGAAACACCATATATTTT